This entry features one TCR beta chain sequence. Its antigen is as yet unknown. Other nucleotide sequences from this sample produce the same CDR3. This specimen comes from a study of cytomegalovirus exposure and HLA in healthy donors. Study summary: The study placed roughly four fifths of its 350 to 450 genotyped donors in the Caucasian-associated ancestry cluster.

Study results and caveats: There were some public TCRs occurring in many donors, but most TCR sequences were rare.

Unrecorded immune exposure was likely among donors, who were nominally healthy when sampled. Both 60 Vbeta primers and 13 Jbeta primers went into the PCR. In the original processing: Unique TCR beta chains totaled around 86 million in a later count, with roughly 10 million of them shared. Data came from immunoSEQ multiplex PCR; TCRdb stores just in-frame clones and leaves some out. The V and J calls and clone size come from that table; D and trimming were worked out from the DNA. The sample consists of 100,000 to 150,000 clones, more than 8% of them appearing once. CDR3 length: 13 residues. Germline V lookup: CDR1 SGHTA, CDR2 FQGNSA. The junction had 1 base not matched to a gene; V was cut back by 1 base and J by 5 bases.

Specimen: PBMCs. The chain is built from TRBV7-2 and TRBJ2-5; 7 bases map to TRBD2. This sequence originates from a man aged 35 to 55 in good health and CMV-seronegative. The CDR3 sequence is CASSLVGGETQYF. CDR3 coding DNA: TGTGCCAGCAGCTTAGTGGGGGGGGAGACCCAGTACTTC.